The clone carrying this TCR beta chain was recorded at least ten times. This entry is derived from a study of CD8 T cells in ankylosing spondylitis. CDR1 is DFQATT and CDR2 is SNEGSKA in the germline V gene (reference sequence). The ends were cut back, 2 bases at V and 7 bases at J, with 12 bases in the middle. The CDR3 is 12 residues long. TCRdb reprocessed the 5' RACE reads with MiXCR, giving one entry per CDR3 protein. The sample has about 230,000 distinct CDR3 sequences; under 8.5% are singletons. This clonotype originated in a female donor with ankylosing spondylitis or in good health (not recorded which). This chain connects TRBV20-1 to TRBJ2-7; the D gene could be TRBD1 or TRBD2 (5 bases each). The specimen was blood, either unsorted or a sorted T cell fraction (not recorded which). The CDR3 here is CSARMGPGEQYF. The DNA of the CDR3 is TGCAGTGCTAGAATGGGACCGGGGGAGCAGTACTTC.